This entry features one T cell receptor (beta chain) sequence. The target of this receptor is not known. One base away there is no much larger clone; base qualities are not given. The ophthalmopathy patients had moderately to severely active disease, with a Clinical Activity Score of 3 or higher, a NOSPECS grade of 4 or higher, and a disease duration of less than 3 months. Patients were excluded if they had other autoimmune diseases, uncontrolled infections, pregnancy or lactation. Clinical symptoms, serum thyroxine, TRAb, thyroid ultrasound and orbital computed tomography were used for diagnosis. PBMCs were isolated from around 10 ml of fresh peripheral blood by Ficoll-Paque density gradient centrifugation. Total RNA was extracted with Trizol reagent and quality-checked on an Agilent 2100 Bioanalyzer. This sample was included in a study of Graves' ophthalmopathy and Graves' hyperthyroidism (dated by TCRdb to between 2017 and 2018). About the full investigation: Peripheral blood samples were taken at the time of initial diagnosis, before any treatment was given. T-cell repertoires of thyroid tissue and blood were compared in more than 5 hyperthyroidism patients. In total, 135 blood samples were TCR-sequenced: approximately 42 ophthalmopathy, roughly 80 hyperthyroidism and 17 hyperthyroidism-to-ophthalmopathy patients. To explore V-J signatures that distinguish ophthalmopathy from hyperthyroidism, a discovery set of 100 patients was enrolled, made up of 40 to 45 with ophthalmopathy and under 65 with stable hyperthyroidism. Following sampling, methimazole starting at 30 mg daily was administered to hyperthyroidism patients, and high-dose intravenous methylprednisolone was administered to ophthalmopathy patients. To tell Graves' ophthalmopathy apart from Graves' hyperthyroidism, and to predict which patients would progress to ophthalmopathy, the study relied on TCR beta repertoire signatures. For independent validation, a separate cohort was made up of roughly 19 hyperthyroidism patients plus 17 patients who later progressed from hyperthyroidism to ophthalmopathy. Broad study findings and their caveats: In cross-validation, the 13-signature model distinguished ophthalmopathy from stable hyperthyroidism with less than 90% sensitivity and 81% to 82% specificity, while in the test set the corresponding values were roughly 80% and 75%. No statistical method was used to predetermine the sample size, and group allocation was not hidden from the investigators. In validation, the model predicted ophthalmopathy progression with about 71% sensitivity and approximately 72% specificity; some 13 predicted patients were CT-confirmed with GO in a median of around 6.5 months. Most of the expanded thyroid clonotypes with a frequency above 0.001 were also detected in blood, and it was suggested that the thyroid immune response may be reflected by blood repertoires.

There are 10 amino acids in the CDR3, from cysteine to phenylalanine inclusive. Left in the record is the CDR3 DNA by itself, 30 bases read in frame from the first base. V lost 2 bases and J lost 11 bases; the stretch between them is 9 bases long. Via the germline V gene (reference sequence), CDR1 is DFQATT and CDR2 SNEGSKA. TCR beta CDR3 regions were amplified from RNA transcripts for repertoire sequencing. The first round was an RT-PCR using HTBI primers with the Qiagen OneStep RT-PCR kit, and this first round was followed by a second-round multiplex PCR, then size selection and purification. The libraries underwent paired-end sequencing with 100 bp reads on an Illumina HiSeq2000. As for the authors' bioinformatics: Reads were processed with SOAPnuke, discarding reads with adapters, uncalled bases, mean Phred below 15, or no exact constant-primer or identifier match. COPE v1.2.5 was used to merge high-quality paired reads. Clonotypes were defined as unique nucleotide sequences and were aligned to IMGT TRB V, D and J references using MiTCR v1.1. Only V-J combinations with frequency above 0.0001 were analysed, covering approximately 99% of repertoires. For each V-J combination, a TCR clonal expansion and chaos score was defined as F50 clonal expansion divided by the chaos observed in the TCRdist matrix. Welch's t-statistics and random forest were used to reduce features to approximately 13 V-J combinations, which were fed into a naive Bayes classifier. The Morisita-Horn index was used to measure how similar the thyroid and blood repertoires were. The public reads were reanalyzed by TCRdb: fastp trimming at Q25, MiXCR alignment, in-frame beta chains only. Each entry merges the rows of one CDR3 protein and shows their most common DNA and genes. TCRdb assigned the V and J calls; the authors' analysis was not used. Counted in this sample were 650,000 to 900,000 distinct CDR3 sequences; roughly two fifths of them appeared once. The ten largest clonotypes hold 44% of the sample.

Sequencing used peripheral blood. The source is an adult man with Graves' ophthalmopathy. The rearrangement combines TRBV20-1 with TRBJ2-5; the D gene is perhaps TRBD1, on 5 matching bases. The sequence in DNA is TGCAGTGCTAGATACGCAGGGCAGTACTTC. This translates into CSARYAGQYF.